Each of the 4 T cell receptor beta chains below was sequenced from the same sample in a study of blood T cell repertoires in COVID-19 (dated by TCRdb to about 2020). Libraries were prepared through the immunoSEQ multiplex PCR assay. In TCRdb, the immuneACCESS table is reduced to in-frame sequences with V and J assigned. These tables do not hold every clone; where another copy was compared, an unresolved V gene accounts for under half, and the others remain unexplained. The sample table records hundreds of thousands of clones; 90% of these occur just once. The ten largest clonotypes hold 2.6% of the sample. Sequenced input: PBMCs or T cells enriched from blood (not recorded which). The source is a man aged 60-69 years who had recovered from COVID-19.

The gene calls are TRBV5-1 and TRBJ2-7, with 7 bases matching TRBD1. J lost 4 bases, V lost 0 bases, and 1 base had no gene match. CDR3 size: 13 residues. The germline CDR1 and CDR2 sequences are SGHRS and YFSETQ. CDR3: CASSLGDRYEQYF. The CDR3 bases are TGCGCCAGCAGCTTGGGGGACAGATACGAGCAGTACTTC.

This sequence joins TRBV7-2 and TRBJ2-5; TRBD2 matches at 13 bases. After removal of 5 bases from V and 5 bases from J, the junction contained 2 bases not matched to a gene. The CDR3 length is 14 residues. Germline values: CDR1 SGHTA, CDR2 FQGNSA. Written as DNA, the CDR3 is TGTGCCAGCAGCACGACTAGCGGGGGGGAGACCCAGTACTTC. Protein product: CASSTTSGGETQYF. The full variable domain, in which reference TRBV7-2 and TRBJ2-5 provide the parts outside the CDR3, is GAGVSQSPSNKVTEKGKDVELRCDPISGHTALYWYRQSLGQGLEFLIYFQGNSAPDKSGLPSDRFSAERTGGSVSTLTIQRTQQEDSAVYLCASSTTSGGETQYFGPGTRLLVL.

This chain uses TRBV19 with TRBJ2-1, with 8 bases identical to TRBD2. The CDR3 is 16 residues long. CDR1 and CDR2 from the germline V gene are LNHDA and SQIVND (reference sequence). Germline trimming cut 10 bases from V and 10 bases from J; bases unmatched to any gene: 21. CDR3 DNA sequence: TGTGCCACTACCTGTGGCTCGGGAGGGCCTTGTAGCGAGCAGTTCTTC. This codes for CATTCGSGGPCSEQFF.

This clone was counted a single time. The chain uses TRBV30 and TRBJ1-2, with 9 bases aligning to TRBD1. With 3 bases clipped from V and 7 bases from J, the junction kept 3 bases outside the gene matches. This CDR3 is built from 12 residues. The germline V gene encodes CDR1 GTSNPN and CDR2 SVGIG (reference sequence). The CDR3 reads CAWRGQGGGYTF. The DNA of the CDR3 is TGTGCCTGGAGGGGACAGGGAGGTGGCTACACCTTC.